This TCR beta chain was found in a study of cytomegalovirus exposure and HLA in healthy donors. This clone was detected only a few times. Its cognate antigen is unknown. PCR amplification relied on 60 Vbeta primers (plus 13 Jbeta primers). Produced via immunoSEQ multiplex PCR; TCRdb's table is partial and in-frame only. The data show approximately 170,000 clones, around 80% seen once. Findings and caveats of the study: A later look showed TCR association rates differing by HLA locus, highest for DRB1 and lowest for HLA-C. Earlier analysis looked at TCR beta V segments, and most were productive about 90% or about 30% of the time. Later work associated fewer than 20,000 TCR beta sequences with HLA alleles at 0.05 false discovery rate. TCR beta chains associated with HLA were, in a later analysis, more clonally expanded than equally common others.

Sequences were obtained from PBMCs. The clonotype originates from a man aged 35 to 55 in good health and CMV-seronegative.

CDR3 sequence reads: CASSLQGGTEAFF. DNA for the CDR3: TGTGCCAGCAGTCTACAGGGCGGGACTGAAGCTTTCTTT. The chain has TRBV6-5 and TRBJ1-1; possibly TRBD1 for D (6 bases). Germline CDR1 is MNHEY and CDR2 is SVGAGI. This CDR3 has 13 amino acids. The ends were cut back, 5 bases at V and 5 bases at J, with 12 bases in the middle.